Sequencing of this T cell receptor beta chain was carried out in a study of response to subunit inactivated influenza vaccine. General study findings and limits: The authors offered the suggestion that each seasonal influenza vaccination recruits few new T cells.

TCRdb re-called the RT-PCR reads through MiXCR, storing one row per CDR3 protein. The sample holds 650,000 to 800,000 distinct CDR3 sequences, 11% to 15% seen once. Note on this clonotype: Its target is not known.

The material sequenced was PBMCs from blood, taken approximately 15 days before vaccination. The TCR was taken from a man aged 50-60 years who received an inactivated influenza vaccine.

This CDR3 reads CSASIGAVRGTDTQYF. The CDR3 DNA sequence: TGCAGTGCTAGTATAGGGGCTGTGAGGGGCACAGATACGCAGTATTTT. The rearrangement joins TRBV20-1 to TRBJ2-3; D assignment may be TRBD1 or TRBD2 (5 bases each). This CDR3 contains 16 residues. V lost 3 bases, J lost 1 base, and 17 bases lay in between. CDR1 and CDR2 from the germline V gene are DFQATT and SNEGSKA (reference sequence).